Below, 13 T cell receptor beta chains from the same sample are listed, as sequenced in a study of shared clonotypes between healthy human individuals. As defined, naive CD8 cells were CD45RO-negative and positively selected for CCR7, with terminally differentiated effector memory CD45RA+ cells excluded. TCRdb's table, derived via immunoSEQ multiplex PCR, lists solely in-frame clones and lacks some. The sample lists about 800,000 clones, approximately 97% occurring once. Sequenced material: naive CD8+ T cells sorted from blood. All receptors come from a man aged 25 to 40 in good health.

Points on this clone: This CDR3 is also generated by other DNA sequences in the sample. The V gene is TRBV6-5, the J gene TRBJ2-7; a weak D match, TRBD2 (6 bases). V shed 6 bases and J shed 3 bases, with 12 bases lying between them. CDR3 length: 13 amino acids. Germline CDR1 and CDR2: MNHEY and SVGAGI. DNA for the CDR3: TGTGCCAGCAGCTACGGGGGAGACTACGAGCAGTACTTC. Residues: CASSYGGDYEQYF.

The chain is built from TRBV7-9 and TRBJ2-1, with a possible D match to TRBD2 (6 bases). CDR1 SEHNR and CDR2 FQNEAQ come from the germline V gene (reference sequence). The CDR3 loop spans 15 amino acids. The V gene lost 7 bases and the J gene lost 5 bases, with 18 bases spanning the gap. The CDR3 is CASIGGPGTNNEQFF. CDR3 DNA sequence: TGTGCCAGCATCGGGGGACCCGGGACCAACAATGAGCAGTTCTTC.

As concerns this clone: Other DNA sequences in this specimen translate into the identical CDR3. The chain uses TRBV7-6 and TRBJ2-7, with 7 bases matching TRBD1. V dropped 1 base and J dropped 2; count of bases not matched to a gene: 2. The CDR3 has 14 amino acids. Germline V lookup: CDR1 SGHVS, CDR2 FNYEAQ. This chain's CDR3 is CASSLGQGAYEQYF. The CDR3 bases are TGTGCCAGCAGCTTAGGGCAGGGGGCCTACGAGCAGTACTTC.

This clone appeared once. The chain uses TRBV5-5 and TRBJ2-5; D is unresolved. Germline V lookup: CDR1 SGHKS, CDR2 YYEKEE (reference sequence). The V end lost 4 bases, the J end lost 5 bases, and 12 bases lay between the germline ends. The CDR3 covers 13 residues. CDR3 residues: CASSPPPFETQYF. CDR3 DNA sequence: TGTGCCAGCAGCCCGCCCCCCTTTGAGACCCAGTACTTC.

The count of this clone is one. The chain carries TRBV7-6 and TRBJ2-3; D is unclear. Deletions cut 4 bases from V and 4 bases from J, with 12 bases between. Per the germline V gene, CDR1 is SGHVS and CDR2 is FNYEAQ. The CDR3 loop spans 14 amino acids. CDR3 sequence reads: CASSSVTWADTQYF. The CDR3, as DNA: TGTGCCAGCAGCTCTGTGACGTGGGCAGATACGCAGTATTTT.

This clone was recorded once. This sample includes further DNA sequences coding for the same CDR3. The chain recombines TRBV29-1 with TRBJ2-7; 9 positions match TRBD2. The germline V gene encodes CDR1 SQVTM and CDR2 ANQGSEA. The CDR3 is 13 amino acids. The ends lost 6 bases at V and 0 bases at J; junction bases unmatched: 3. CDR3 protein: CSVVLAGSYEQYF. The CDR3 DNA sequence: TGCAGCGTCGTACTAGCGGGCTCCTACGAGCAGTACTTC.

The chain combines TRBV6-6 with TRBJ1-2; tentative D call: TRBD1 (5 bases). Trimming removed 2 bases from V and 8 bases from J, with 21 bases in between. Germline V gives CDR1 MNHNY, CDR2 SVGAGI (reference sequence). The CDR3 runs to 16 residues. In DNA, the CDR3 is TGTGCCAGCAGTTACAATCCCGACAGTCGATCGTACGGCTACACCTTC. Its translation: CASSYNPDSRSYGYTF.

This clone has only one observation. This sequence joins TRBV4-1 and TRBJ2-5, with a possible D match to TRBD2 (6 bases). In germline, CDR1 is MGHRA, CDR2 YSYEKL. The CDR3 loop spans 16 amino acids. Trimming took 0 bases from V and 5 from J, leaving 16 bases between them. The CDR3 here is CASSQEPGRVLETQYF. The CDR3 DNA follows: TGCGCCAGCAGCCAAGAACCCGGGAGAGTATTGGAGACCCAGTACTTC.

The chain carries TRBV7-2 and TRBJ2-7; D may be TRBD1 or TRBD2 (5 bases each). The CDR3 has 16 amino acids. V was shortened by 5 bases and J by 0 bases, with 17 bases between the two germline ends. Germline values: CDR1 SGHTA, CDR2 FQGNSA. CDR3 protein: CASSVDWDGRSYEQYF. CDR3 nucleotides: TGTGCCAGCAGCGTAGACTGGGACGGACGCTCCTACGAGCAGTACTTC.

The CDR3 region is CASSGTSPSYEQYF. The CDR3 region has the DNA TGTGCCAGCAGCGGGACTTCCCCTTCCTACGAGCAGTACTTC. The V gene is TRBV7-2, the J gene TRBJ2-7, with D possibly matching TRBD2 (6 bases). The CDR3 loop spans 14 amino acids. The V gene's germline CDR1 is SGHTA and CDR2 FQGNSA. Deletions cut 5 bases from V and 1 base from J, with 12 bases between. The variable domain in full, with the rest retrieved from reference TRBV7-2 and TRBJ2-7, is GAGVSQSPSNKVTEKGKDVELRCDPISGHTALYWYRQSLGQGLEFLIYFQGNSAPDKSGLPSDRFSAERTGGSVSTLTIQRTQQEDSAVYLCASSGTSPSYEQYFGPGTRLTVT.

This rearrangement joins TRBV7-8 to TRBJ2-3; TRBD1 matches 8 bases. Germline values: CDR1 SGHVS, CDR2 FQNEAQ. V was clipped by 6 bases and J by 2 bases; unmatched bases: 10. The CDR3 has 16 residues. The CDR3 nucleotides read TGTGCCAGCAGAACTACCGGGACAGGTACCACAGATACGCAGTATTTT. Amino acids: CASRTTGTGTTDTQYF.

The chain recombines TRBV2 with TRBJ1-2, with D possibly being TRBD1 (5 bases). V lost 8 bases, J lost 6 bases, and 22 bases lay in between. Germline V gene sequence: CDR1 SNHLY, CDR2 FYNNEI. The CDR3 length is 15 residues. DNA of the CDR3: TGTGCCAGCCCCAAGGGTAGGGGTCGGGGAGATGGCTACACCTTC. Translated: CASPKGRGRGDGYTF.

This chain links TRBV14 with TRBJ1-1; D is possibly TRBD1 (5 bases). Germline V lookup: CDR1 SGHDN, CDR2 FVKESK. V lost 4 bases, J lost 3 bases, and 12 bases lay in between. The CDR3 runs to 14 residues. The CDR3 spells CASSLNWGDTEAFF. As DNA, the CDR3 is TGTGCCAGCAGCCTCAATTGGGGGGACACTGAAGCTTTCTTT.